Listed below are T cell receptor beta chains from one sample, sequenced in a study of T-cell memory formation after mild COVID-19. In TCRdb, the 5' RACE reads were re-called with MiXCR into one record per CDR3 protein. Counted here are hundreds of thousands of distinct CDR3 sequences, 25% to 30% occurring once; the ten biggest clones make up about 13%. The sequenced sample was PBMCs or a T cell subset sorted from them (not recorded which). The receptors stem from an adult woman who had mild COVID-19 (a few samples of this study predate the infection). Cell type and time point are not known. Both conserved end residues are part of each CDR3. A D gene is named only where the DNA matches it firmly. Clone size is shown for a subset of rows, as once, few, many or a class of expanded clone.

d_call	v_call	clone_size	j_call	cdr3_nt	cdr3_aa
-	TRBV4-1	few	TRBJ2-2	TGCGCCAGCAGCCAAGATGAGACGTTTCCCGGGGAGCTGTTTTTT	CASSQDETFPGELFF
-	TRBV7-8	-	TRBJ2-1	TGTGCCAGCAGCTTAGGGTCGTTGGGCAATGAGCAGTTCTTC	CASSLGSLGNEQFF
-	TRBV29-1	-	TRBJ1-5	TGCAGCGTTATGGGCAGCAATCAGCCCCAGCATTTT	CSVMGSNQPQHF
-	TRBV4-3	few	TRBJ2-2	TGCGCCAGCAGCCAAGATCCGGGGCAGGGCCTCGGGGAGCTGTTTTTT	CASSQDPGQGLGELFF
-	TRBV5-1	few	TRBJ1-2	TGCGCCAGCAGCTTAAATTTCGGCAGGGGAGGCTACACCTTC	CASSLNFGRGGYTF
-	TRBV4-1	-	TRBJ1-1	TGCGCCAGCAGCCCTAGCGGAGAGGGTGTTGAAGCTTTCTTT	CASSPSGEGVEAFF
TRBD2	TRBV20-1	few	TRBJ2-1	TGCAGTGCTCCCGGACTAGCGGGGGGGCCGGGGTACAATGAGCAGTTCTTC	CSAPGLAGGPGYNEQFF
-	TRBV7-2	-	TRBJ2-7	TGTGCCAGCAGCCACAACTCCTACGAGCAGTACTTC	CASSHNSYEQYF
-	TRBV2	few	TRBJ2-7	TGTGCCAGCAGTACGGGGGTCTACGAGCAGTACTTC	CASSTGVYEQYF
-	TRBV5-5	-	TRBJ2-3	TGTGCCAGCAGCCCTTCTTGGAGCACAGATACGCAGTATTTT	CASSPSWSTDTQYF
-	TRBV3-1	-	TRBJ2-7	TGTGCCAGCAGCCAAGGATGGCAAGGGCAGTACTTC	CASSQGWQGQYF
TRBD2	TRBV4-2	-	TRBJ2-7	TGTGCCAGCAGCCAAGAAGCCATACAGGGACTAGCGGGTTACGAGCAGTACTTC	CASSQEAIQGLAGYEQYF
-	TRBV12-3/TRBV12-4	few	TRBJ2-1	TGTGCCAGCAGTTTGTGGGGTGAAGAGCAGTTCTTC	CASSLWGEEQFF
-	TRBV4-1	-	TRBJ2-7	TGCGCCAGCAGCCAAGTGGTCAGGTATGACTACGAGCAGTACTTC	CASSQVVRYDYEQYF
TRBD1	TRBV5-1	-	TRBJ2-1	TGCGCCAGCAGCTTGGTGGGACAGGGCATCAATGAGCAGTTCTTC	CASSLVGQGINEQFF
-	TRBV10-2	few	TRBJ2-1	TGCGCCAGCAGAGGGGCGGGGCGGGTCTACAATGAGCAGTTCTTC	CASRGAGRVYNEQFF
TRBD1	TRBV6-6	-	TRBJ2-5	TGTGCCAGCAGATACGACAGGGGGTTGGGAGAGACCCAGTACTTC	CASRYDRGLGETQYF
-	TRBV7-9	-	TRBJ2-7	TGTGCCAGCAGCTTATCAATAAGTAGTGGCGAGCAGTACTTC	CASSLSISSGEQYF
TRBD2	TRBV7-9	few	TRBJ2-1	TGTGCCAGCAGCCGCACTAGCGGGAGTTACAATGAGCAGTTCTTC	CASSRTSGSYNEQFF
TRBD1	TRBV24-1	few	TRBJ2-7	TGTGCCACCAGTGATTCCTGGACAGGGCAATCCGAGCAGTACTTC	CATSDSWTGQSEQYF
TRBD1	TRBV4-1	-	TRBJ1-1	TGCGCCAGCAGCCAAGAGTCGGGACAGATGAACACTGAAGCTTTCTTT	CASSQESGQMNTEAFF
-	TRBV7-8	few	TRBJ1-2	TGTGCCAGCAGCGAACGGGACGCAAGTGGCTATGGCTACACCTTC	CASSERDASGYGYTF
-	TRBV24-1	-	TRBJ2-1	TGTGCCACCAGTGATCGGGCTAGTTTCAATGAGCAGTTCTTC	CATSDRASFNEQFF
-	TRBV6-1	few	TRBJ2-1	TGTGCCAGCAAACGTGGTGAATGGTACAATGAGCAGTTCTTC	CASKRGEWYNEQFF
-	TRBV3-1	-	TRBJ2-1	TGTGCCAGCAGCCAAGATGGGAGCTCCAGCTTTACAGATGAGCAGTTCTTC	CASSQDGSSSFTDEQFF
-	TRBV20-1	-	TRBJ1-1	TGCAGTGCTAGAGTCCCGGGGGAGGGTATTGAAGCTTTCTTT	CSARVPGEGIEAFF
-	TRBV27	few	TRBJ1-2	TGTGCCAGCAGTTTGACAGCAGTATCCCGACTCGTATTGAATGGCTACACCTTC	CASSLTAVSRLVLNGYTF
-	TRBV30	once	TRBJ1-2	TGTGCCTGGAGCCGCATGGGGACTGGTGATGGCTACACCTTC	CAWSRMGTGDGYTF
-	TRBV20-1	-	TRBJ2-3	TGCAGTCACCCGGGACATTTCCCAGATACGCAGTATTTT	CSHPGHFPDTQYF
-	TRBV4-1	-	TRBJ2-3	TGCGCCAGCAGCCCCCGCTTCACAGATACGCAGTATTTT	CASSPRFTDTQYF
-	TRBV4-3	-	TRBJ1-4	TGCGCCAGCAGCCAAGATGGATTAGAAGAAAAACTGTTTTTT	CASSQDGLEEKLFF
-	TRBV7-3	-	TRBJ1-2	TGTGCCAGCAGCTTAGGAGGGGAGGAGGGCTACACCTTC	CASSLGGEEGYTF
-	TRBV7-3	few	TRBJ2-1	TGTGCCAGCAGCAGCGGGACAGGCGAGCAGCTCTTC	CASSSGTGEQLF
-	TRBV7-3	-	TRBJ1-1	TGTGCCAGCAGCCCAGGCAGGGGGAACACTGAAGCTTTCTTT	CASSPGRGNTEAFF
-	TRBV10-3	few	TRBJ2-1	TGTGCCATCAGTGAACCGAGCGGAGTTCAGTTCTTC	CAISEPSGVQFF
TRBD2	TRBV6-5	few	TRBJ2-5	TGTGCCAGCCGTTCCGTAAGCGGGAGGACAGAGACCCAGTACTTC	CASRSVSGRTETQYF